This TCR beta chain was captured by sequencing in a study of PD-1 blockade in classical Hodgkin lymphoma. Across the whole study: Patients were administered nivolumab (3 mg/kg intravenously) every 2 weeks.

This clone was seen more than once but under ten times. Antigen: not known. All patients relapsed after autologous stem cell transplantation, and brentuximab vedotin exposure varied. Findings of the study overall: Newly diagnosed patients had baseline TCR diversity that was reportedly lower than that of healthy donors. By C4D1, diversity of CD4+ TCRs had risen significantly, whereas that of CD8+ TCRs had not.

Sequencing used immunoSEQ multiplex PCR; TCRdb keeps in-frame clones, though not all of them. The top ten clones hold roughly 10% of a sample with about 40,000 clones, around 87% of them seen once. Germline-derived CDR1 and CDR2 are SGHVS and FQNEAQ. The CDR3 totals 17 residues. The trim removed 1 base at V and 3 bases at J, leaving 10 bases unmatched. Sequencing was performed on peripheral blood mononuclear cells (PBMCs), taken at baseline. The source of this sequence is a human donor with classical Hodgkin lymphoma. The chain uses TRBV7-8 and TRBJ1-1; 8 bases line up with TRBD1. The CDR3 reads CASSLGPRGQRDTEAFF. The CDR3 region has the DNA TGTGCCAGCAGCTTAGGCCCCAGGGGGCAAAGGGACACTGAAGCTTTCTTT.